The 22 T cell receptor beta chains listed next were all sequenced from one sample in a study of shared clonotypes between healthy human individuals. Only in-frame clones appear in the TCRdb table, and some are missing; sequencing was by immunoSEQ multiplex PCR. The sample has roughly 2,000,000 clones, about 93% seen once; the top ten hold more than 1.5%. Naive CD8 cells were CD45RO-negative, positively selected for CCR7, excluding terminally differentiated effector memory CD45RA+ cells. Material for sequencing was naive CD8+ T cells from PBMCs. These receptors came from a man between 18 and 35 years old in good health. Some clones in this sample may be carry-over from other donors' samples.

The chain is built from TRBV15 and TRBJ1-2; D is ambiguous. Trimming stripped 1 base from V and 6 bases from J, with 9 bases between. Germline lookup yields CDR1 LNHNV and CDR2 YYDKDF (reference sequence). The length of the CDR3 is 13 residues. The CDR3 is CATSRASGNGYTF. The CDR3 DNA reads TGTGCCACCAGCAGAGCTTCCGGGAATGGCTACACCTTC.

The chain links TRBV4-3 to TRBJ1-2; 7 bases fit TRBD1. Germline V gene lookup returns CDR1 LGHNA and CDR2 YSLEER. CDR3 length: 17 amino acids. V shed 1 base and J 1 base; nucleotides not matched to a gene: 9. CDR3 in DNA: TGCGCCAGCAGCCAAGTCTTTCGGACAGGTGATAACTATGGCTACACCTTC. Its translation is CASSQVFRTGDNYGYTF.

DNA for the CDR3: TGTGCCAGCAGTTTATTAGACCATATGGTGGATACGCAGTATTTT. It codes for CASSLLDHMVDTQYF. The genes are TRBV28 and TRBJ2-3; D gene unclear. In germline, CDR1 is MDHEN, CDR2 SYDVKM. The ends were cut back, 1 base at V and 6 bases at J, with 14 bases in the middle. The length of the CDR3 is 15 residues.

The genes are TRBV5-8 and TRBJ1-6; D is uncertain. Germline V gene sequence: CDR1 SGHTS, CDR2 YDEGEE. V was pared by 1 base and J by 11 bases, with 7 bases between. The CDR3 contains 12 residues. CDR3 amino acids: CASSLLDPPLHF. The CDR3 nucleotides are TGTGCCAGCAGCTTGCTGGATCCACCCCTCCACTTT.

CDR3 sequence: CASSFTGVGNTEAFF. CDR3 DNA sequence: TGTGCCAGCAGCTTCACAGGGGTGGGTAACACTGAAGCTTTCTTT. The rearrangement joins TRBV7-9 to TRBJ1-1; 7 bases are a match to TRBD1. The V gene's germline CDR1 is SEHNR and CDR2 FQNEAQ (reference sequence). The CDR3 is made up of 15 amino acids. The J segment lost 2 bases and the V segment lost 3 bases, leaving 6 bases of the junction unmatched.

The chain is built from TRBV19 and TRBJ2-1; 9 positions match TRBD1. CDR1 and CDR2 from the germline V gene are LNHDA and SQIVND (reference sequence). V was pared by 4 bases and J by 5 bases, with 6 bases of the junction left unmatched. There are 15 residues in the CDR3. CDR3 DNA: TGTGCCAGTAGTAGTGCCGGGACAGGGAACAATGAGCAGTTCTTC. Translation gives CASSSAGTGNNEQFF.

The rearrangement uses TRBV9 and TRBJ2-2; 8 nucleotides match TRBD1. V trimming: 3 bases; J trimming: 1 base; junction bases outside the gene matches: 8. The CDR3 covers 17 residues. Germline V gives CDR1 SGDLS, CDR2 YYNGEE. CDR3 amino acids: CASSDGPGQENTGELFF. CDR3 nucleotides: TGTGCCAGCAGCGATGGCCCGGGACAGGAGAACACCGGGGAGCTGTTTTTT.

This sequence joins TRBV5-1 and TRBJ2-3; TRBD2 agrees at 10 bases. The germline V gene encodes CDR1 SGHRS and CDR2 YFSETQ. Trimming removed 4 bases from V and 5 bases from J; junction bases left unmatched: 10. This CDR3 region has 16 residues. CDR3 DNA sequence: TGCGCCAGCAGCCGGACTAGCGGAACAATCGGAGATACGCAGTATTTT. Its translation: CASSRTSGTIGDTQYF. The full variable domain, its missing parts supplied by reference TRBV5-1 and TRBJ2-3, is KAGVTQTPRYLIKTRGQQVTLSCSPISGHRSVSWYQQTPGQGLQFLFEYFSETQRNKGNFPGRFSGRQFSNSRSEMNVSTLELGDSALYLCASSRTSGTIGDTQYFGPGTRLTVL.

This sequence joins TRBV19 and TRBJ1-1; no definite D call. CDR3 size: 15 residues. CDR1 LNHDA and CDR2 SQIVND come from the germline V gene (reference sequence). V lost 7 bases and J lost 0, with 15 bases in between. The CDR3 nucleotides read TGTGCCAGTACCGCTAGGGAAGGCCTGAACACTGAAGCTTTCTTT. Translating it yields CASTAREGLNTEAFF.

The rearrangement uses TRBV28 and TRBJ2-1; the match to TRBD2 covers 13 bases. The CDR3 is made up of 16 amino acids. J lost 10 bases, V lost 1 base, and 7 bases had no gene match. Germline assignment: CDR1 MDHEN and CDR2 SYDVKM. CDR3 loop: CASSLSWGLAGTEQFF. DNA of the CDR3: TGTGCCAGCAGTTTATCCTGGGGACTAGCGGGGACGGAGCAGTTCTTC.

The rearrangement joins TRBV5-1 to TRBJ2-1; D is unclear. This CDR3 has 15 residues. In germline, CDR1 is SGHRS, CDR2 YFSETQ. V lost 7 bases and J lost 5, with 19 bases in between. The CDR3 is CASEDPYQANNEQFF. The CDR3 DNA sequence: TGCGCCAGCGAGGACCCATACCAGGCGAACAATGAGCAGTTCTTC.

The V call is TRBV7-3, the J call TRBJ2-2, with TRBD1 identical over 8 bases. This CDR3 spans 17 amino acids. The germline V gene encodes CDR1 SGHTA and CDR2 FQGTGA. Trimming at V came to 5 bases and at J to 3 bases, leaving 11 bases not matched to a gene. The CDR3 loop reads CASSPTRSRGHTGELFF. The DNA for the CDR3 is TGTGCCAGCAGCCCCACACGGTCCAGGGGGCACACCGGGGAGCTGTTTTTT.

To note about this clone: At the DNA level, this CDR3 is encoded by other sequences in the same sample as well. The V call is TRBV7-9, the J call TRBJ2-7, with a weak D call TRBD2 (5 bases). The CDR3 covers 12 residues. Germline-derived CDR1 and CDR2 are SEHNR and FQNEAQ (reference sequence). The V and J ends lost 4 bases and 4 bases respectively, with 8 bases between them. The CDR3 bases are TGTGCCAGCAGCTCCGGGGATTACGAGCAGTACTTC. This sequence encodes CASSSGDYEQYF. The complete variable domain, with remaining parts taken from reference TRBV7-9 and TRBJ2-7, reads DTGVSQNPRHKITKRGQNVTFRCDPISEHNRLYWYRQTLGQGPEFLTYFQNEAQLEKSRLLSDRFSAERPKGSFSTLEIQRTEQGDSAMYLCASSSGDYEQYFGPGTRLTVT.

The genes are TRBV14 and TRBJ2-3; a weak D match, TRBD1 (6 bases). V lost 4 bases and J lost 2, with 10 bases in between. The CDR3 consists of 14 residues. Per the germline V gene, CDR1 is SGHDN and CDR2 is FVKESK. CDR3 in amino acids: CASSPYRVTDTQYF. The CDR3 DNA follows: TGTGCCAGCAGCCCCTACAGGGTCACAGATACGCAGTATTTT.

This chain uses TRBV27 with TRBJ2-7; the D is unclear. CDR1 is MNHEY and CDR2 is SMNVEV in the germline V gene (reference sequence). Trimming removed 0 bases at V and 4 bases at J, with 10 bases between. The CDR3 has 14 amino acids. For the CDR3, the DNA is TGTGCCAGCAGTTTATCGGTCGGCCTATACGAGCAGTACTTC. This translates into CASSLSVGLYEQYF.

The chain employs TRBV19 and TRBJ1-1, with D perhaps TRBD1 (5 bases). The CDR3 totals 15 residues. Germline-derived CDR1 and CDR2 are LNHDA and SQIVND (reference sequence). The V and J ends lost 2 bases and 5 bases respectively, with 15 bases between them. The DNA for the CDR3 is TGTGCCAGTAGTATAATATCAGGGTTGCGTACTGAAGCTTTCTTT. Translated: CASSIISGLRTEAFF.

Notes on this clone: This specimen includes other DNA sequences encoding the same CDR3. The chain links TRBV28 to TRBJ2-7; D ambiguous. The CDR3 covers 13 residues. Germline V gene data show CDR1 as MDHEN and CDR2 as SYDVKM. V was pared by 2 bases and J by 0 bases, with 5 bases between. The CDR3 DNA sequence: TGTGCCAGCAGTTTAAGCACCTCCTACGAGCAGTACTTC. Translation: CASSLSTSYEQYF. Filled out from reference TRBV28 and TRBJ2-7, the complete variable domain reads DVKVTQSSRYLVKRTGEKVFLECVQDMDHENMFWYRQDPGLGLRLIYFSYDVKMKEKGDIPEGYSVSREKKERFSLILESASTNQTSMYLCASSLSTSYEQYFGPGTRLTVT.

The J gene is TRBJ2-3, the V gene TRBV9; D remains unclear. V dropped 0 bases and J dropped 5 bases, with 7 bases sitting between them. CDR1 is SGDLS, CDR2 YYNGEE, per germline. CDR3 size: 13 residues. In DNA form, the CDR3 reads TGTGCCAGCAGCGTAGCGGTGGGAGATACGCAGTATTTT. Translation gives CASSVAVGDTQYF.

The V call is TRBV15, the J call TRBJ2-2; tentatively, D is TRBD1 or TRBD2 (5 bases each). The CDR3 totals 17 residues. Trimming stripped 1 base from V and 7 bases from J, with 19 bases between. From germline, CDR1 is LNHNV and CDR2 YYDKDF (reference sequence). The chain's CDR3 is CATSRVKGTIYGGELFF. In DNA form, the CDR3 reads TGTGCCACCAGCAGAGTAAAAGGGACGATTTACGGCGGGGAGCTGTTTTTT.

The rearrangement links TRBV4-1 to TRBJ1-1, with D tentatively TRBD1 (6 bases). This CDR3 spans 18 amino acids. The V and J ends lost 3 bases and 0 bases respectively, with 20 bases between them. From germline, CDR1 is MGHRA and CDR2 YSYEKL. The CDR3, as DNA: TGCGCCAGCAGCCACAAGTTTAGACAGGAGATTTTGAACACTGAAGCTTTCTTT. Its translation is CASSHKFRQEILNTEAFF.

The chain has TRBV5-8 and TRBJ1-1, with D hard to call. Trimming cost V 0 bases and J 5 bases, with 17 bases left between them. CDR3 length: 16 residues. CDR1 is SGHTS and CDR2 is YDEGEE in the germline V gene. The CDR3 coding sequence is TGTGCCAGCAGCTTGGTCGGGTGGGAAAGGAAAACTGAAGCTTTCTTT. It translates to CASSLVGWERKTEAFF. The full variable domain, in which reference TRBV5-8 and TRBJ1-1 provide the parts outside the CDR3, is EAGVTQSPTHLIKTRGQQATLRCSPISGHTSVYWYQQALGLGLQFLLWYDEGEERNRGNFPPRFSGRQFPNYSSELNVNALELEDSALYLCASSLVGWERKTEAFFGQGTRLTVV.

The V call is TRBV27, the J call TRBJ2-7; D is tentatively TRBD1 or TRBD2 (6 bases each). This CDR3 has 14 residues. Trimming removed 5 bases at V and 2 bases at J, with 13 bases between. Germline-derived CDR1 and CDR2 are MNHEY and SMNVEV (reference sequence). The CDR3 sequence: CASSTQGLTYEQYF. CDR3 nucleotides: TGTGCCAGCAGTACACAGGGACTGACCTACGAGCAGTACTTC.